A selection of T cell receptor beta chains follows, all from one sample in a study of T cells after yellow fever vaccination. MiXCR was run by TCRdb on the 5' RACE reads, yielding one entry per CDR3 protein. The top ten hold 18% of the sample, which has over 300,000 distinct CDR3 sequences, around 6.8% seen once. The specimen comprised PBMCs, sampled about 49 days after the first yellow fever vaccination. These receptor sequences come from a man aged 18 to 35 who received the YFV17D yellow fever vaccine. Each CDR3 is given with its conserved first and last residue. The order of the fields is clone size, D gene, V gene, J gene, CDR3 protein, CDR3 DNA. D genes are given only for firm matches. Expanded clones get a size class; other rows say once, few or many, or leave the size out.

-	-	TRBV5-1	TRBJ1-1	CASSLSIFIDNTEAFF	TGCGCCAGCAGCTTGAGCATATTCATTGACAACACTGAAGCTTTCTTT
few	-	TRBV28	TRBJ2-4	CASSLSQSGIQYF	TGTGCCAGCAGTTTATCCCAGTCGGGCATTCAGTACTTC
-	TRBD2	TRBV18	TRBJ2-7	CASSPTSGGISYEQYF	TGTGCCAGCTCACCGACTAGCGGGGGAATAAGCTACGAGCAGTACTTC
few	TRBD2	TRBV20-1	TRBJ2-4	CSARDSGGAKNIQYF	TGCAGTGCTAGAGACAGCGGGGGAGCTAAAAACATTCAGTACTTC
-	-	TRBV6-1	TRBJ2-2	CASLRDFLNTGELFF	TGTGCCAGCCTCCGGGACTTTCTAAACACCGGGGAGCTGTTTTTT
-	-	TRBV29-1	TRBJ1-1	CSARITGLDTEAFF	TGCAGCGCAAGAATAACAGGGTTGGACACTGAAGCTTTCTTT
many	TRBD1	TRBV28	TRBJ1-6	CASSSDRGRSPLHF	TGTGCCAGCAGTTCGGACAGGGGGAGGTCACCCCTCCACTTT
few	-	TRBV7-9	TRBJ1-5	CASSLEVSGYGNQPQHF	TGTGCCAGCAGCTTAGAGGTTTCAGGATATGGCAATCAGCCCCAGCATTTT
few	TRBD2	TRBV6-4	TRBJ2-5	CASSVLAGERETQYF	TGTGCCAGCAGTGTACTAGCGGGGGAGCGAGAGACCCAGTACTTC
-	-	TRBV5-1	TRBJ1-1	CASSADPSDTEAFF	TGCGCCAGCAGCGCGGACCCATCGGACACTGAAGCTTTCTTT
many	-	TRBV7-2	TRBJ2-2	CASSDGGRGTGELFF	TGTGCCAGCAGCGATGGGGGGCGTGGCACCGGGGAGCTGTTTTTT
few	TRBD2	TRBV7-9	TRBJ2-1	CASSRTSGGAGYNEQFF	TGTGCCAGCAGCAGGACTAGCGGGGGGGCCGGGTACAATGAGCAGTTCTTC
-	TRBD1	TRBV19	TRBJ2-1	CASSATGGYNEQFF	TGTGCCAGTAGCGCGACAGGGGGCTACAATGAGCAGTTCTTC
-	-	TRBV10-2	TRBJ2-3	CASSEDAGSDTQYF	TGCGCCAGCAGTGAGGATGCGGGTTCAGATACGCAGTATTTT
few	-	TRBV5-1	TRBJ2-3	CASSLAVQAYTDTQYF	TGCGCCAGCAGCTTGGCGGTCCAGGCTTACACAGATACGCAGTATTTT
few	TRBD2	TRBV6-1	TRBJ2-2	CASRRAGGNTGELFF	TGTGCCAGCAGAAGAGCGGGGGGGAACACCGGGGAGCTGTTTTTT